Shown below are 7 T cell receptor beta chains from a single sample sequenced in a study of T cell changes during pregnancy in multiple sclerosis (dated by TCRdb to the late 2010s). The library was generated by the immunoSEQ multiplex PCR assay. Entries here come from immuneACCESS through TCRdb and include only in-frame sequences with V and J called. Some clones fail to appear in such tables; in the studies checked, an unresolved V gene covers under half of the shortfall, and the cause of the remainder is unknown. Within this sample are around 100,000 clones, with roughly 92% of them counted one time only. About 1.3% of the sample goes to the ten largest clones. This sample comprised peripheral blood, obtained in the second trimester of pregnancy. The receptor source for this set is a female donor with multiple sclerosis, enrolled in a pregnancy study.

The chain is built from TRBV28 and TRBJ1-2; 9 positions agree with TRBD1. Germline V lookup: CDR1 MDHEN, CDR2 SYDVKM. CDR3 size: 14 residues. With 7 bases clipped from V and 5 bases from J, the junction kept 8 bases outside the gene matches. In nucleotides, the CDR3 is TGTGCCAGCACTACTACAGGGGGCTGGTATGGCTACACCTTC. Translated: CASTTTGGWYGYTF.

This chain uses TRBV18 with TRBJ1-5, with 9 bases aligning to TRBD1. Trimming cost V 0 bases and J 7 bases; bases outside gene matches: 4. The CDR3 is 15 amino acids. Germline CDR1 and CDR2: KGHSH and LQKENI. CDR3 DNA: TGTGCCAGCTCACCACCCGAGACAGGGGGACAGCCCCAGCATTTT. Protein sequence: CASSPPETGGQPQHF.

This chain uses TRBV28 with TRBJ2-3; perhaps TRBD2 as D (7 bases). V shed 8 bases and J shed 5 bases, with 20 bases lying between them. Germline V gene data show CDR1 as MDHEN and CDR2 as SYDVKM. CDR3 size: 15 residues. CDR3 residues: CASLPGGRSLDTQYF. For the CDR3, the DNA is TGTGCCAGCCTCCCCGGGGGGCGTTCCCTAGATACGCAGTATTTT. Using reference TRBV28 and TRBJ2-3 for the parts outside the CDR3, the full variable domain is DVKVTQSSRYLVKRTGEKVFLECVQDMDHENMFWYRQDPGLGLRLIYFSYDVKMKEKGDIPEGYSVSREKKERFSLILESASTNQTSMYLCASLPGGRSLDTQYFGPGTRLTVL.

V and J are TRBV9 and TRBJ2-2; 12 bases agree with TRBD2. Trimming at V came to 0 bases and at J to 7 bases, leaving 10 bases not matched to a gene. Germline CDR1 is SGDLS and CDR2 is YYNGEE. The CDR3 extends over 18 amino acids. CDR3 bases: TGTGCCAGCAGCGTAGGGAGGGCTAGCGGGGGGGCCGTCGGGGAGCTGTTTTTT. Its translation is CASSVGRASGGAVGELFF.

V gene TRBV7-3 combines with J gene TRBJ2-2; TRBD2 matches 7 bases. Germline CDR1 and CDR2: SGHTA and FQGTGA. V was clipped by 5 bases and J by 2 bases; unmatched bases: 11. The CDR3 spans 17 residues. Here the CDR3 reads CASSPSGAALNTGELFF. CDR3 DNA sequence: TGTGCCAGCAGCCCCAGCGGGGCCGCCCTAAACACCGGGGAGCTGTTTTTT.

The chain employs TRBV9 and TRBJ1-1, with 9 nucleotides matching TRBD1. The CDR3 is made up of 15 amino acids. Trimming at V came to 0 bases and at J to 6 bases, leaving 6 bases not matched to a gene. CDR1 is SGDLS and CDR2 is YYNGEE in the germline V gene. The CDR3 nucleotides are TGTGCCAGCAGCGTAGCTGGGACAGGGAGGTCTGAAGCTTTCTTT. Protein product: CASSVAGTGRSEAFF.

This clone was detected only once. This sequence joins TRBV11-2 and TRBJ1-2, with 8 bases lining up with TRBD1. Germline loops: CDR1 SGHAT, CDR2 FQNNGV. This CDR3 contains 16 residues. V gave up 5 bases and J gave up 5 bases; unmatched junction bases: 13. This CDR3 reads CASSPWTGTSGYGYTF. In DNA, the CDR3 is TGTGCCAGCAGCCCCTGGACAGGGACCAGCGGGTATGGCTACACCTTC.